This T cell receptor beta chain is from a study of T cells in Graves' hyperthyroidism and ophthalmopathy. Study findings and constraints: The model anticipated ophthalmopathy a median approximately 6.5 months pre-onset.

Amplification yielded TCR beta CDR3 regions, with RNA transcripts as the source. First-round RT-PCR of the TCR CDR3 relied on the HTBI primer set. TCRdb called the multiplex PCR reads again in MiXCR, with one record for every CDR3 protein. The table shows around 300,000 distinct CDR3 sequences, with 22% occurring only once. The CDR3 runs 16 residues. V was pared by 4 bases and J by 3 bases, with 12 bases of the junction left unmatched. The germline CDR1 and CDR2 sequences are DFQATT and SNEGSKA (reference sequence). This clonotype was seen a few times. The antigen is undetermined. Isolation of PBMCs was performed on around 9.3 ml fresh peripheral blood.

Sequencing used blood. This TCR was recovered from a man aged 25-45 years with Graves' ophthalmopathy. The chain joins TRBV20-1 to TRBJ1-2; 9 bases match TRBD1. CDR3 sequence (DNA): TGCAGTGCTAATCCCCCCGGGGACAGGGTGCACTATGGCTACACCTTC. It encodes CSANPPGDRVHYGYTF.